This entry lists 12 T cell receptor beta chains sequenced from one sample in a study of metastatic and nonmetastatic thyroid tumors. TCRdb reanalyzed the PCR reads with MiXCR. The data contain fewer than 15,000 clones, approximately 33% of them singletons. No patient had received any treatment before thyroid surgery. The sequencing input was tumor tissue. The receptors come from a male donor with papillary thyroid cancer or a benign thyroid nodule (not recorded which). Some clones in this sample may be carry-over from other donors' samples.

Comments on this clone: Its ends do not fully match the called genes, so a read error is possible. The chain carries TRBV6-1 and TRBJ2-7; 10 bases agree with TRBD2. This CDR3 contains 13 residues. Germline CDR1 reads MNHNS; CDR2 reads SASEGT. The CDR3 protein is CVTRLAGAYEQYF. In nucleotides, the CDR3 is TGCGTAACCAGACTAGCGGGCGCCTACGAGCAGTACTTC.

The rearrangement links TRBV24-1 to TRBJ2-7; 7 bases align to TRBD1. Germline CDR1 reads KGHDR; CDR2 reads SFDVKD. The CDR3 spans 13 residues. Trimming cost V 3 bases and J 7 bases; bases outside gene matches: 5. CDR3 DNA sequence: TGTGCCACCAGTGATGGACAGGAGAGGGAGCAGTACTTC. Amino acids: CATSDGQEREQYF.

This clone showed up just once. The chain couples TRBV20-1 to TRBJ2-7; D ambiguous. CDR1 is DFQATT, CDR2 SNEGSKA, per germline (reference sequence). The CDR3 totals 13 residues. Trimming took off 1 base at V and 6 bases at J, with 13 bases between the two ends. This CDR3 reads CSARGGDRGEQYF. Here the CDR3 DNA reads TGCAGTGCTAGAGGTGGCGATCGAGGCGAGCAGTACTTC.

This clone was observed a handful of times. The chain recombines TRBV3-1 with TRBJ2-2; D is unclear. This CDR3 has 12 residues. In germline, CDR1 is LGHDT, CDR2 YNNKEL (reference sequence). Trimming cost V 5 bases and J 6 bases, with 7 bases left between them. For the CDR3, the DNA is TGTGCCAGCAGCAAGGCGTCCGGGGAGCTGTTTTTT. Encoded protein: CASSKASGELFF. Looking up the rest from reference TRBV3-1 and TRBJ2-2 gives the full variable domain: DTAVSQTPKYLVTQMGNDKSIKCEQNLGHDTMYWYKQDSKKFLKIMFSYNNKELIINETVPNRFSPKSPDKAHLNLHINSLELGDSAVYFCASSKASGELFFGEGSRLTVL.

The rearrangement joins TRBV6-1 to TRBJ2-7; 14 bases are shared with TRBD2. CDR3 size: 14 residues. V trimming: 8 bases; J trimming: 3 bases; junction bases outside the gene matches: 3. The V gene's germline CDR1 is MNHNS and CDR2 SASEGT. The CDR3 is CASGGTSGSYEQYF. DNA for the CDR3: TGTGCCAGCGGGGGGACTAGCGGGAGCTACGAGCAGTACTTC.

The chain employs TRBV20-1 and TRBJ1-2; 7 bases fit TRBD1. J gave up 3 bases and V 3 bases, and 4 bases lay outside the gene matches. The CDR3 length is 13 residues. The germline CDR1 and CDR2 sequences are DFQATT and SNEGSKA (reference sequence). CDR3 nucleotides: TGCAGTGCTAGGGGGACAGAAGACTATGGCTACACCTTC. As protein: CSARGTEDYGYTF.

The V and J genes are TRBV12-3 or TRBV12-4 and TRBJ2-2, with TRBD1 matching 7 bases. The junction had 6 bases not matched to a gene; V was cut back by 7 bases and J by 1 base. This CDR3 is built from 15 residues. CDR3 residues: CASTLRTGNTGELFF. Written as DNA, the CDR3 is TGTGCCAGCACCCTACGGACAGGGAACACCGGGGAGCTGTTTTTT.

This CDR3 is CATSRESLGEQYF. In DNA, the CDR3 is TGTGCCACCAGCAGAGAATCCTTAGGTGAGCAGTACTTC. This chain connects TRBV15 to TRBJ2-7; D is uncertain. CDR3 length equals 13 residues. CDR1 LNHNV and CDR2 YYDKDF come from the germline V gene (reference sequence). V was shortened by 0 bases and J by 7 bases, with 10 bases between the two germline ends.

As regards this clone: The junction departs from germline at one end; a sequencing error may be responsible. The chain recombines TRBV5-6 with TRBJ2-7, with D perhaps TRBD1 or TRBD2 (5 bases each). This CDR3 is built from 15 residues. In germline, CDR1 is SGHDT, CDR2 YYEEEE. This CDR3 reads CAISFTGTDTYEQYF. CDR3 nucleotides: TGTGCCATCAGCTTTACCGGGACCGATACCTACGAGCAGTACTTC.

This clone ranks as medium-sized. The V and J genes are TRBV30 and TRBJ2-7; 7 bases are shared with TRBD2. Trimming removed 2 bases from V and 2 bases from J; junction bases left unmatched: 0. CDR3 size: 12 residues. The germline gives CDR1 GTSNPN, CDR2 SVGIG (reference sequence). CDR3 coding DNA: TGTGCCTGGAGTCGGGGGGCCTACGAGCAGTACTTC. It specifies CAWSRGAYEQYF.

This clone is deemed medium-sized (0.01 to 0.1%). This chain links TRBV12-3 or TRBV12-4 with TRBJ1-3; the match to TRBD1 covers 11 bases. CDR3 length: 15 amino acids. V was clipped by 2 bases and J by 4 bases; unmatched bases: 1. CDR3 in amino acids: CASSLWDRGGNTIYF. The CDR3 nucleotides read TGTGCCAGCAGTTTATGGGACAGGGGGGGAAACACCATATATTTT.

This clone was observed a handful of times. This could be a read error, since a much larger clone is one nucleotide away. The same CDR3 also results from other DNA sequences found in this sample. The chain carries TRBV12-3 or TRBV12-4 and TRBJ2-1; D may match TRBD1 or TRBD2 (6 bases each). This CDR3 comprises 15 residues. This CDR3 reads CTSSWKRGVYNEQFF. Written as DNA, the CDR3 is TGTACCAGCAGTTGGAAGAGGGGGGTCTACAATGAGCAGTTCTTC.